Listed below are T cell receptor beta chains from one sample, sequenced in a study of post-analysis software for immune sequencing data. TCRdb reanalysed the PCR reads using MiXCR and keeps one entry per CDR3 protein. The data show a few hundred thousand distinct CDR3 sequences, with roughly 30% seen just once and around an eighth held by the top ten. Sequenced sample: blood. Receptors originate from a girl under 18 with multiple sclerosis. Each CDR3 is given with its conserved first and last residue. Each record gives: clone size, V gene, D gene, J gene, CDR3 protein, CDR3 DNA. D genes are given only for firm matches. The size entry is marked missing in some rows and otherwise reads once, few, many or a size class.

-,TRBV11-2,-,TRBJ2-3,CASSLEQATDTQYF,TGTGCCAGCAGCTTAGAACAGGCCACAGATACGCAGTATTTT
-,TRBV19,TRBD1,TRBJ2-4,CASSTDRAWAKNIQYF,TGTGCCAGTAGTACAGACAGGGCGTGGGCCAAAAACATTCAGTACTTC
-,TRBV30,-,TRBJ2-7,CAWSHDRYEQYF,TGTGCCTGGAGTCACGACAGATACGAGCAGTACTTC
-,TRBV10-3,-,TRBJ2-1,CAISDYKLNEQFF,TGTGCCATCAGTGATTACAAATTGAATGAGCAGTTCTTC
few,TRBV20-1,TRBD2,TRBJ2-5,CSALSLAGGETQYF,TGCAGTGCCTTATCCTTAGCGGGGGGGGAGACCCAGTACTTC
-,TRBV5-8,-,TRBJ1-2,CASSLGVTNYGYTF,TGTGCCAGCAGCTTAGGGGTTACTAACTATGGCTACACCTTC
once,TRBV3-1,TRBD1,TRBJ1-1,CASSHVSFLGGSGTEAFF,TGTGCCAGCAGCCACGTTTCTTTCCTAGGGGGCAGCGGCACTGAAGCTTTCTTT
-,TRBV12-3/TRBV12-4,TRBD1,TRBJ2-3,CASTTFRGQGRDTQYF,TGTGCCAGCACCACCTTTAGGGGACAGGGTCGAGATACGCAGTATTTT
few,TRBV6-5,-,TRBJ2-1,CASRLSTADNEQFF,TGTGCCAGCAGACTATCGACGGCTGACAATGAGCAGTTCTTC
few,TRBV10-3,TRBD2,TRBJ2-7,CAISESSSGGAYEQYF,TGTGCCATCAGTGAGTCCTCTAGCGGGGGGGCCTACGAGCAGTACTTC
-,TRBV10-3,-,TRBJ2-3,CATLQGDPNPSTDTQYF,TGTGCCACGCTACAGGGAGACCCGAACCCTAGCACAGATACGCAGTATTTT
-,TRBV7-9,-,TRBJ2-7,CASSPDQSSYEQYF,TGTGCCAGCAGCCCCGACCAGAGCTCCTACGAGCAGTACTTC
few,TRBV3-1,TRBD1,TRBJ2-5,CASSQRNRGLQETQYF,TGTGCCAGCAGCCAACGAAACAGGGGGCTGCAAGAGACCCAGTACTTC
-,TRBV6-2/TRBV6-3,-,TRBJ2-2,CASSSTPGGELFF,TGTGCCAGCAGTTCGACCCCGGGGGGGGAGCTGTTTTTT
-,TRBV28,-,TRBJ1-2,CASSSILASYGYTF,TGTGCCAGCAGTTCAATTCTTGCGTCCTATGGCTACACCTTC
-,TRBV7-2,TRBD2,TRBJ2-1,CASSLESGLAGGGNEQFF,TGTGCCAGCAGCTTAGAGAGTGGACTAGCGGGGGGCGGCAATGAGCAGTTCTTC
few,TRBV5-6,-,TRBJ1-4,CASSLAGATNEKLFF,TGTGCCAGCAGCTTGGCGGGGGCAACTAATGAAAAACTGTTTTTT
-,TRBV29-1,-,TRBJ1-2,CSVEVRKGLGGYTF,TGCAGCGTTGAAGTCAGGAAGGGCCTCGGGGGCTACACCTTC
-,TRBV20-1,-,TRBJ1-1,CSASVGTTEAFF,TGCAGTGCTAGTGTGGGGACCACTGAAGCTTTCTTT
-,TRBV12-3/TRBV12-4,-,TRBJ2-1,CASSPQQGRKMNEQFF,TGTGCCAGCAGTCCACAACAGGGGAGGAAGATGAATGAGCAGTTCTTC
many,TRBV20-1,-,TRBJ1-2,CSARAGGSYGYTF,TGCAGTGCTAGAGCGGGGGGAAGCTATGGCTACACCTTC
few,TRBV10-1,TRBD1,TRBJ2-4,CASSESADRAKNIQYF,TGCGCCAGCAGTGAGTCAGCGGACAGGGCCAAAAACATTCAGTACTTC
-,TRBV11-2,TRBD2,TRBJ2-1,CASSFSGGSDNEQFF,TGTGCCAGCAGCTTTAGCGGGGGGTCTGACAATGAGCAGTTCTTC
-,TRBV4-1,TRBD2,TRBJ2-7,CASSQVLLAGPYEQYF,TGCGCCAGCAGCCAAGTCTTACTAGCGGGGCCCTACGAGCAGTACTTC
few,TRBV27,TRBD2,TRBJ2-3,CASMGAGAGDTQYF,TGTGCCAGCATGGGAGCGGGGGCCGGAGATACGCAGTATTTT
-,TRBV5-1,TRBD2,TRBJ2-7,CASSFQLGLASYEQYF,TGCGCCAGCAGCTTCCAGTTGGGACTAGCGTCATACGAGCAGTACTTC
-,TRBV5-1,-,TRBJ2-3,CASSLAGQGRPTDTQYF,TGCGCCAGCAGCTTGGCGGGGCAGGGACGTCCCACAGATACGCAGTATTTT
-,TRBV1,-,TRBJ2-1,CTSSQDKRGGLFDEQFF,TGCACCAGCAGCCAAGACAAGCGGGGGGGCCTATTCGATGAGCAGTTCTTC
few,TRBV7-9,-,TRBJ2-1,CASRLAIHEQFF,TGTGCCAGCAGATTAGCAATTCACGAGCAGTTCTTC
few,TRBV6-1,TRBD1,TRBJ2-5,CASSIGTGSETQYF,TGTGCCAGCAGTATCGGGACAGGGTCCGAGACCCAGTACTTC
-,TRBV7-3,TRBD2,TRBJ2-1,CASSSKRGDYNEQFF,TGTGCCAGCAGCTCCAAGCGGGGGGACTACAATGAGCAGTTCTTC
-,TRBV11-3,-,TRBJ2-7,CASSLAPQGYEQYF,TGTGCCAGCAGCTTAGCTCCACAGGGATACGAGCAGTACTTC
-,TRBV29-1,-,TRBJ2-1,CSAKSGETYNEQFF,TGCAGCGCCAAATCAGGGGAAACCTACAATGAGCAGTTCTTC
-,TRBV4-1,-,TRBJ2-1,CASSPAELSPYNEQFF,TGCGCCAGCAGCCCGGCCGAGCTTAGCCCCTACAATGAGCAGTTCTTC
few,TRBV6-5,TRBD1,TRBJ1-5,CASSSTQGAISNQPQHF,TGTGCCAGCAGTTCCACACAGGGGGCGATCAGCAATCAGCCCCAGCATTTT
-,TRBV5-1,TRBD1,TRBJ2-7,CASSSGQSNEQYF,TGCGCCAGCAGCTCGGGACAGAGCAATGAGCAGTACTTC
-,TRBV12-3/TRBV12-4,-,TRBJ1-1,CAGSYGGGEAFF,TGTGCCGGCAGCTACGGGGGGGGCGAAGCTTTCTTT
-,TRBV12-3/TRBV12-4,-,TRBJ1-1,CASSLAMSRGACAEAFF,TGTGCCAGCAGTTTAGCTATGAGCAGGGGCGCATGTGCTGAAGCTTTCTTT
-,TRBV6-6,-,TRBJ1-1,CASSRWDLGYTEAFF,TGTGCCAGCAGTCGCTGGGATCTCGGGTACACTGAAGCTTTCTTT
few,TRBV5-1,-,TRBJ2-3,CASRTVGDSDTQYF,TGCGCCAGCCGCACCGTGGGGGACTCAGATACGCAGTATTTT
-,TRBV20-1,-,TRBJ2-7,CSARDPGTSMGSYEQYF,TGCAGTGCTAGAGACCCAGGGACATCAATGGGATCCTACGAGCAGTACTTC
-,TRBV20-1,-,TRBJ2-1,CSARGHNEQFF,TGCAGTGCTAGGGGTCACAATGAGCAGTTCTTC
few,TRBV7-2,TRBD1,TRBJ1-6,CASSLRVTGLSNSPLHF,TGTGCCAGCAGCCTCAGAGTGACAGGGCTAAGCAATTCACCCCTCCACTTT
-,TRBV7-3,-,TRBJ2-7,CASSLMRGADNEQYF,TGTGCCAGCAGCTTAATGAGGGGGGCGGACAATGAGCAGTACTTC
-,TRBV12-3/TRBV12-4,-,TRBJ1-1,CASSTQRITEAFF,TGTGCCAGCAGCACTCAAAGAATCACTGAAGCTTTCTTT
-,TRBV13,-,TRBJ2-1,CASSPSSRDEQFF,TGTGCCAGCAGCCCATCCTCTCGGGATGAGCAGTTCTTC
-,TRBV10-3,TRBD1,TRBJ2-7,CAISLLDTGGYEQYF,TGTGCCATCAGCCTCCTGGATACAGGGGGCTACGAGCAGTACTTC
-,TRBV21-1,-,TRBJ2-5,CASSKLGIQKQETQYF,TGTGCCAGCAGCAAACTTGGTATTCAGAAGCAAGAGACCCAGTACTTC
few,TRBV9,TRBD2,TRBJ2-1,CASSVTSRGGYNEQFF,TGTGCCAGCAGCGTTACTAGTCGGGGGGGCTACAATGAGCAGTTCTTC
-,TRBV12-3/TRBV12-4,-,TRBJ1-1,CASSLLVYDSLNTEAFF,TGTGCCAGCAGTTTATTAGTTTACGACAGCTTGAACACTGAAGCTTTCTTT